A single sample gave rise to the 18 T cell receptor beta chains below, sequenced in a study of blood T cell repertoires in COVID-19. Some clones are missing from TCRdb's copy, which holds only in-frame ones; the method was immunoSEQ multiplex PCR. The sample yields roughly 83,000 clones, around 86% seen once. The specimen sequenced was peripheral blood. These receptors originate from a man aged 45 to 65 with active COVID-19.

V is TRBV4-2 and J is TRBJ2-1; 14 bases agree with TRBD2. V dropped 0 bases and J dropped 8; count of bases not matched to a gene: 9. The germline CDR1 and CDR2 sequences are LGHNA and YNFKEQ. This CDR3 has 18 amino acids. The CDR3: CASSQERLAGGFKHEQFF. The CDR3 coding sequence is TGTGCCAGCAGCCAAGAGAGACTAGCGGGGGGGTTTAAGCATGAGCAGTTCTTC.

V and J are TRBV5-1 and TRBJ2-5, with TRBD1 identical over 9 bases. Per the germline V gene, CDR1 is SGHRS and CDR2 is YFSETQ. After removal of 4 bases from V and 4 bases from J, the junction contained 5 bases not matched to a gene. This CDR3 has 14 residues. The CDR3 region has the DNA TGCGCCAGCAGCGTCGGGACAGGGCCAGAGACCCAGTACTTC. Its translation: CASSVGTGPETQYF.

The chain recombines TRBV6-1 with TRBJ1-6, with a tentative D call TRBD1 (5 bases). In germline, CDR1 is MNHNS, CDR2 SASEGT. The CDR3 totals 16 residues. V dropped 2 bases and J dropped 7 bases, with 15 bases sitting between them. CDR3 residues: CASSERAGGSNSPLHF. The CDR3 bases are TGTGCCAGCAGTGAACGGGCGGGGGGGTCCAATTCACCCCTCCACTTT.

The V and J genes are TRBV29-1 and TRBJ2-5; a weak D match, TRBD2 (5 bases). Between the trimmed V and J ends, which lost 5 bases and 5 bases, there was a span of 9 bases. Germline V gene lookup returns CDR1 SQVTM and CDR2 ANQGSEA. This CDR3 is built from 11 residues. CDR3 loop: CSVSGWETQYF. The CDR3 DNA sequence: TGCAGCGTTTCGGGGTGGGAGACCCAGTACTTC.

The rearrangement uses TRBV14 and TRBJ1-2, with 8 positions matching TRBD1. CDR1 SGHDN and CDR2 FVKESK come from the germline V gene. Trimming took 0 bases from V and 6 from J; bases not matched to a gene: 18. The CDR3 runs to 19 residues. CDR3 bases: TGTGCCAGCAGCCAAGATCACGTCAGGGGGCGACCTAACCCAGATGGCTACACCTTC. Translating gives CASSQDHVRGRPNPDGYTF.

The V and J genes are TRBV11-3 and TRBJ2-3, with TRBD2 identical over 8 bases. The CDR3 is 15 residues long. V lost 3 bases and J lost 5; bases outside the gene matches: 7. Per germline, CDR1 SGHNT and CDR2 YENEEA. CDR3 sequence (DNA): TGTGCCAGCAGCTTCAGCGGGAGTCGGGGAGATACGCAGTATTTT. Protein product: CASSFSGSRGDTQYF.

This clone is a singleton in its sample. The chain uses TRBV20-1 and TRBJ2-7; D unresolved. The CDR3 is 11 amino acids. Germline loops: CDR1 DFQATT, CDR2 SNEGSKA (reference sequence). The CDR3 bases are TGCAGCCTCCGTGGAGTCTACGAGCAGTACTTC. It encodes CSLRGVYEQYF.

The gene calls are TRBV28 and TRBJ1-4; D may be TRBD1 (6 bases). Germline assignment: CDR1 MDHEN and CDR2 SYDVKM. The CDR3 has 15 amino acids. Deletions cut 7 bases from V and 13 bases from J, with 25 bases between. This chain's CDR3 is CASKTGGRARAGLFF. DNA of the CDR3: TGTGCCAGCAAGACAGGAGGGAGGGCCCGGGCAGGACTGTTTTTT.

The gene calls are TRBV9 and TRBJ2-5; tentative D call: TRBD1 (5 bases). With 1 base removed from V and 5 bases from J, the gap between germline ends came to 15 bases. This CDR3 contains 15 residues. Looked up from germline, CDR1 is SGDLS and CDR2 is YYNGEE. The CDR3 DNA reads TGTGCCAGCAGCGTACTCCCTAACTCAGGGGAGACCCAGTACTTC. Amino acid sequence: CASSVLPNSGETQYF. Drawing the rest from reference TRBV9 and TRBJ2-5, the complete variable domain is DSGVTQTPKHLITATGQRVTLRCSPRSGDLSVYWYQQSLDQGLQFLIQYYNGEERAKGNILERFSAQQFPDLHSELNLSSLELGDSALYFCASSVLPNSGETQYFGPGTRLLVL.

The table lists this clone with a count of one. V and J are TRBV13 and TRBJ2-5; 7 positions match TRBD2. Trimming cost V 2 bases and J 5 bases; bases outside gene matches: 8. Germline V gene lookup returns CDR1 PRHDT and CDR2 FYEKMQ (reference sequence). The CDR3 extends over 15 amino acids. CDR3 protein: CASSLSGGRTETQYF. CDR3 bases: TGTGCCAGCAGCTTATCTGGCGGGAGAACGGAGACCCAGTACTTC.

The V and J genes are TRBV18 and TRBJ1-4; TRBD1 agrees at 10 bases. Germline V CDR1 and CDR2: KGHSH, LQKENI. The CDR3 length is 14 residues. The V gene end was trimmed by 4 bases and the J gene end by 6 bases; junction bases not matched to a gene: 2. In DNA, the CDR3 is TGTGCCAGCTCACGACAGGGGGCGGATGAAAAACTGTTTTTT. Residues: CASSRQGADEKLFF.

This chain uses TRBV6-2 or TRBV6-3 with TRBJ1-2; 7 nucleotides line up with TRBD1. Germline values: CDR1 MNHEY, CDR2 SVGEGT. The CDR3 runs 16 residues. After removal of 0 bases from V and 2 bases from J, the junction contained 6 bases not matched to a gene. CDR3 in DNA: TGTGCCAGCAGTTACTCCGGGACAGATTTCAACTATGGCTACACCTTC. Its translation is CASSYSGTDFNYGYTF.

The V gene is TRBV7-2, the J gene TRBJ2-1, with 7 nucleotides matching TRBD2. Germline V lookup: CDR1 SGHTA, CDR2 FQGNSA. The CDR3 spans 15 residues. V shed 5 bases and J 10 bases; nucleotides not matched to a gene: 14. The DNA of the CDR3 is TGTGCCAGCAGCCCACCCCCCGTAGCGGGTAAAGAGCAGTTCTTC. Amino acids: CASSPPPVAGKEQFF.

By share of the sample, this clone is large (0.1 to 1%). This chain connects TRBV27 to TRBJ2-7; no reliable D call. The V gene lost 0 bases and the J gene lost 5 bases, with 14 bases spanning the gap. Germline CDR1 reads MNHEY; CDR2 reads SMNVEV (reference sequence). This CDR3 has 15 residues. CDR3: CASSLSHPRQDEQYF. The CDR3 coding sequence is TGTGCCAGCAGTTTATCGCATCCCCGACAAGACGAGCAGTACTTC.

V is TRBV19 and J is TRBJ1-4; D gene unclear. CDR3 size: 14 residues. V shed 3 bases and J shed 6 bases, with 11 bases lying between them. The germline CDR1 and CDR2 sequences are LNHDA and SQIVND (reference sequence). CDR3 nucleotides: TGTGCCAGTAGTATGAGGCACGGGTATGAAAAACTGTTTTTT. Its translation is CASSMRHGYEKLFF.

The chain uses TRBV28 and TRBJ2-7; 8 nucleotides agree with TRBD2. With 2 bases clipped from V and 0 bases from J, the junction kept 3 bases outside the gene matches. The germline V gene encodes CDR1 MDHEN and CDR2 SYDVKM. This CDR3 spans 15 amino acids. Here the CDR3 reads CASSLGTSLSYEQYF. In nucleotides, the CDR3 is TGTGCCAGCAGTTTAGGGACTAGTCTCTCCTACGAGCAGTACTTC. Supplemented by reference TRBV28 and TRBJ2-7, the full variable domain reads DVKVTQSSRYLVKRTGEKVFLECVQDMDHENMFWYRQDPGLGLRLIYFSYDVKMKEKGDIPEGYSVSREKKERFSLILESASTNQTSMYLCASSLGTSLSYEQYFGPGTRLTVT.

The chain couples TRBV24-1 to TRBJ2-3, with a possible D match to TRBD2 (5 bases). This CDR3 has 14 amino acids. Germline-derived CDR1 and CDR2 are KGHDR and SFDVKD. With 4 bases removed from V and 5 bases from J, the gap between germline ends came to 12 bases. For the CDR3, the DNA is TGTGCCACCAGTGACTCACTAGAGTTAGATACGCAGTATTTT. This codes for CATSDSLELDTQYF.

The rearrangement joins TRBV27 to TRBJ1-3, with a tentative D call TRBD1 (6 bases). CDR1 MNHEY and CDR2 SMNVEV come from the germline V gene (reference sequence). This CDR3 region has 17 residues. Deletions cut 5 bases from V and 2 bases from J, with 19 bases between. The CDR3 coding sequence is TGTGCCAGCAGTCCCCTGTGGACAGCCGCCCCTGGAAACACCATATATTTT. Its translation: CASSPLWTAAPGNTIYF.